The clone carrying this T cell receptor beta chain was observed many times. This sample is part of a study of T cells in Graves' hyperthyroidism and ophthalmopathy. Researchers amplified the TCR beta CDR3 regions from RNA transcripts. The TCR CDR3 was amplified in a first-round RT-PCR using the HTBI primer set. One entry per CDR3 protein, called by TCRdb with MiXCR from the multiplex PCR reads. Among almost 350,000 distinct CDR3 sequences, 15% to 20% were seen once, and the ten largest hold roughly a sixth. Exclusion of patients followed from uncontrolled infection, other autoimmune disease, pregnancy or lactation. Diagnosis rested on symptoms, serum thyroxine and TRAb, thyroid ultrasound, and orbital computed tomography. Sample: blood. This sequence was found in a woman in her forties with Graves' ophthalmopathy.

In nucleotides, the CDR3 is TGTGCCAGCAGGGAGATTAGCGGGGGCCGCACAGATACGCAGTATTTT. This codes for CASREISGGRTDTQYF. The gene calls are TRBV28 and TRBJ2-3; 9 positions match TRBD2. The length of the CDR3 is 16 residues. The germline gives CDR1 MDHEN, CDR2 SYDVKM. J was trimmed by 1 base and V by 6 bases; bases with no gene match: 8.